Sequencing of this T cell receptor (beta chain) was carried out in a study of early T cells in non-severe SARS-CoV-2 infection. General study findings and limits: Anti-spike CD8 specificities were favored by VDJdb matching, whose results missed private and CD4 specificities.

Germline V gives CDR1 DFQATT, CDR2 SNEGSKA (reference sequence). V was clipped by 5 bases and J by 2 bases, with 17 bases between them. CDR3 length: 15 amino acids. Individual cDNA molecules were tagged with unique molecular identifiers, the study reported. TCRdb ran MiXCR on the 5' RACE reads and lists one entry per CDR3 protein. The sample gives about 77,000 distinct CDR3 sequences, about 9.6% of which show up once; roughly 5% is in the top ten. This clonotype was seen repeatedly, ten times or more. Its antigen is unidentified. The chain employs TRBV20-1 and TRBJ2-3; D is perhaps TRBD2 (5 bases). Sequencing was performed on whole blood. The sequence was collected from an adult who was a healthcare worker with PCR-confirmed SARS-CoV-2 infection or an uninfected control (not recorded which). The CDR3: CSARSGVVYTDTQYF. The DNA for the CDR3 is TGCAGTGCTCGAAGCGGCGTCGTATACACAGATACGCAGTATTTT.